Following are 27 T cell receptor beta chains from one sample sequenced in a study of cytomegalovirus exposure and HLA in healthy donors. PCR used 60 Vbeta primers and 13 Jbeta primers. Data came from immunoSEQ multiplex PCR; TCRdb stores just in-frame clones and leaves some out. The table includes 150,000 to 200,000 clones, 75% to 85% detected once. Sequenced material: PBMCs. These TCRs come from a man between 18 and 35 years old in good health and CMV-seronegative.

The J gene is TRBJ1-1, the V gene TRBV6-5; TRBD1 matches 7 bases. CDR3 length: 15 residues. V was clipped by 0 bases and J by 6 bases; unmatched bases: 7. Looked up from germline, CDR1 is MNHEY and CDR2 is SVGAGI. The CDR3 bases are TGTGCCAGCAGTTACTCCCCGACAGGGATCCCTGAAGCTTTCTTT. Translated, it gives CASSYSPTGIPEAFF.

With regard to this clone: The same CDR3 can be traced to other DNA sequences in this sample. V is TRBV27 and J is TRBJ1-1; a weak D match, TRBD1 (6 bases). V was cut by 6 bases and J by 3 bases, with 14 bases left in between. CDR3 size: 14 residues. Per the germline V gene, CDR1 is MNHEY and CDR2 is SMNVEV (reference sequence). CDR3: CASSFRGGHTEAFF. The CDR3 region has the DNA TGTGCCAGCAGCTTCAGGGGAGGGCACACTGAAGCTTTCTTT.

This chain joins TRBV5-1 and TRBJ2-1; no firm D call. Germline V CDR1 and CDR2: SGHRS, YFSETQ. The V gene lost 6 bases and the J gene lost 4 bases, with 14 bases spanning the gap. This CDR3 comprises 14 residues. The CDR3 is CASTIDLSYNEQFF. The CDR3 coding sequence is TGCGCCAGCACCATAGATCTATCTTACAATGAGCAGTTCTTC.

The rearrangement links TRBV7-3 to TRBJ2-1, with 11 positions matching TRBD2. Per germline, CDR1 SGHTA and CDR2 FQGTGA. The CDR3 is 22 residues long. The V and J ends lost 5 bases and 4 bases, in that order; junction bases with no gene match: 25. CDR3 residues: CASSPTIRLAGGRNGSYNEQFF. Here the CDR3 DNA reads TGTGCCAGCAGCCCCACTATCCGGCTAGCGGGGGGCCGTAATGGTTCGTACAATGAGCAGTTCTTC.

The gene calls are TRBV27 and TRBJ2-1, with D uncertain. The CDR3 is 15 residues long. Germline V CDR1 and CDR2: MNHEY, SMNVEV (reference sequence). Trimming removed 4 bases from V and 2 bases from J, with 12 bases in between. The CDR3 reads CASSSGWSAYNEQFF. CDR3 coding DNA: TGTGCCAGCAGTTCCGGGTGGAGCGCCTACAATGAGCAGTTCTTC.

The chain uses TRBV7-9 and TRBJ1-1; possible D gene TRBD1, 6 bases. V was cut by 4 bases and J by 11 bases, with 14 bases left in between. The germline CDR1 and CDR2 sequences are SEHNR and FQNEAQ (reference sequence). This CDR3 contains 12 residues. The CDR3 DNA is TGTGCCAGCAGCTCTGTAGGGACATTGGCTTTCTTT. It yields the protein CASSSVGTLAFF.

This chain connects TRBV7-2 to TRBJ2-1; 10 nucleotides align to TRBD2. The trim removed 5 bases at V and 4 bases at J, leaving 5 bases unmatched. Germline values: CDR1 SGHTA, CDR2 FQGNSA. The CDR3 is made up of 15 amino acids. CDR3 in DNA: TGTGCCAGCAGCGGTAGCGGGGGGCTGTACAATGAGCAGTTCTTC. This translates into CASSGSGGLYNEQFF. The variable domain in full, completed from reference TRBV7-2 and TRBJ2-1, reads GAGVSQSPSNKVTEKGKDVELRCDPISGHTALYWYRQSLGQGLEFLIYFQGNSAPDKSGLPSDRFSAERTGGSVSTLTIQRTQQEDSAVYLCASSGSGGLYNEQFFGPGTRLTVL.

Regarding this clone: The junction departs from germline at one end; a sequencing error may be responsible. J is TRBJ2-7 and V is TRBV7-7; TRBD2 aligns across 7 bases. The length of the CDR3 is 14 residues. Germline values: CDR1 SSHAT, CDR2 FNYEAQ (reference sequence). The CDR3 here is CASSPGGNTYEQYF. CDR3 DNA sequence: TGTGCTAGCAGCCCGGGAGGCAATACCTACGAGCAGTACTTC.

This clone was seen once. This chain connects TRBV6-1 to TRBJ1-5; 10 nucleotides align to TRBD1. The CDR3 contains 13 residues. With 6 bases clipped from V and 5 bases from J, the junction kept 1 base outside the gene matches. Germline lookup yields CDR1 MNHNS and CDR2 SASEGT. The CDR3 DNA reads as TGTGCCAGCAGAGGGACAGGGGATCAGCCCCAGCATTTT. This gives the protein CASRGTGDQPQHF.

The gene calls are TRBV6-5 and TRBJ1-5; D not resolved. Trimming cost V 10 bases and J 1 base, with 5 bases left between them. Germline CDR1 and CDR2: MNHEY and SVGAGI. The CDR3 has 11 amino acids. The CDR3 DNA follows: TGTGCCACCCGGAGCAATCAGCCCCAGCATTTT. Translated, it gives CATRSNQPQHF.

CDR3 loop: CASSDGPSGRARDEQFF. In DNA, the CDR3 is TGTGCCAGCAGTGACGGTCCTAGCGGGAGGGCAAGGGATGAGCAGTTCTTC. The chain joins TRBV6-1 to TRBJ2-1, with 12 bases aligning to TRBD2. This CDR3 spans 17 amino acids. Trimming took 3 bases from V and 8 from J; bases not matched to a gene: 11. Germline-derived CDR1 and CDR2 are MNHNS and SASEGT.

This clone was found a few times. V is TRBV30 and J is TRBJ2-1, with 8 nucleotides matching TRBD1. The germline V gene encodes CDR1 GTSNPN and CDR2 SVGIG (reference sequence). After removal of 2 bases from V and 2 bases from J, the junction contained 2 bases not matched to a gene. This CDR3 contains 14 residues. This CDR3 reads CAWSTDRAYNEQFF. The CDR3 DNA reads as TGTGCCTGGAGTACGGACAGGGCCTACAATGAGCAGTTCTTC.

The J gene is TRBJ1-5, the V gene TRBV5-6, with no clear D. Germline lookup yields CDR1 SGHDT and CDR2 YYEEEE. The CDR3 consists of 16 residues. The germline V and J ends were trimmed by 0 bases and 2 bases, with 12 bases remaining between them. The CDR3 region has the DNA TGTGCCAGCAGCTTGGGTGGTGGGCTGCGCAATCAGCCCCAGCATTTT. It specifies CASSLGGGLRNQPQHF.

The chain carries TRBV5-1 and TRBJ1-5; D unresolved. From germline, CDR1 is SGHRS and CDR2 YFSETQ. The CDR3 has 13 residues. Trimming pared 3 bases from V and 4 bases from J, leaving 8 bases between. The CDR3 DNA is TGCGCCAGCAGCTCCGGGAGTAATCAGCCCCAGCATTTT. It codes for CASSSGSNQPQHF.

The rearrangement links TRBV5-6 to TRBJ2-3; 8 bases match TRBD2. Germline assignment: CDR1 SGHDT and CDR2 YYEEEE. The CDR3 totals 14 residues. V lost 0 bases to trimming and J lost 7 bases; unmatched junction nucleotides: 4. CDR3 coding DNA: TGTGCCAGCAGCTTGGATGCGGGAGGAAATACGCAGTATTTT. This sequence encodes CASSLDAGGNTQYF.

The V call is TRBV6-5, the J call TRBJ1-5; a possible D gene is TRBD1 (5 bases). Trimming cost V 6 bases and J 6 bases, with 15 bases left between them. In germline, CDR1 is MNHEY, CDR2 SVGAGI. The CDR3 totals 14 residues. Here the CDR3 reads CASSGEGAAQPQHF. CDR3 in DNA: TGTGCCAGCAGCGGAGAAGGGGCTGCTCAGCCCCAGCATTTT.

Turning to this clone: Relative to the germline gene, one junction end is altered; a read error may explain this. The chain links TRBV7-9 to TRBJ2-2; D not certain. Germline V gives CDR1 SEHNR, CDR2 FQNEAQ (reference sequence). The CDR3 totals 12 residues. The CDR3 DNA reads as TGTTCCAGCAGCTTAGGCGGCGGGGAGCTGTTTTTT. This sequence encodes CSSSLGGGELFF.

This chain joins TRBV27 and TRBJ2-7; 9 bases match TRBD1. The CDR3 extends over 15 amino acids. The germline gives CDR1 MNHEY, CDR2 SMNVEV (reference sequence). After removal of 5 bases from V and 3 bases from J, the junction contained 8 bases not matched to a gene. CDR3 in amino acids: CASSQAGQGFYEQYF. The CDR3 DNA reads TGTGCCAGCAGTCAGGCGGGACAGGGCTTCTACGAGCAGTACTTC.

The rearrangement uses TRBV6-8 and TRBJ1-5; D might be TRBD1 (5 bases). This CDR3 spans 16 amino acids. Trimming left V 6 bases short and J 3 bases short, with 18 bases between. Looked up from germline, CDR1 is MNHGY and CDR2 is SAAAGT. CDR3 in amino acids: CASREQASENNQPQHF. The CDR3 coding sequence is TGTGCCAGCAGAGAACAGGCGTCCGAGAACAATCAGCCCCAGCATTTT.

The CDR3 DNA reads as TGTGCCTGGACCGTTGGGGGGAGAGAGACCCAGTACTTC. It encodes CAWTVGGRETQYF. The chain combines TRBV30 with TRBJ2-5; D may be TRBD2 (6 bases). The germline gives CDR1 GTSNPN, CDR2 SVGIG (reference sequence). V was shortened by 4 bases and J by 4 bases, with 13 bases between the two germline ends. This CDR3 comprises 13 residues.

V usage is TRBV4-1 and J usage is TRBJ1-3; the match to TRBD1 covers 9 bases. The V segment lost 1 base and the J segment 9 bases; nucleotides outside the gene matches: 13. CDR3 length: 17 residues. CDR1 and CDR2 (germline): MGHRA, YSYEKL. The CDR3 is CASSQAVTWTGDSTIYF. The CDR3 coding sequence is TGCGCCAGCAGCCAAGCTGTGACATGGACAGGGGATAGCACCATATATTTT.

The rearrangement joins TRBV4-2 to TRBJ1-1, with D possibly being TRBD1 (6 bases). Trimming left V 11 bases short and J 0 bases short, with 13 bases between. From germline, CDR1 is LGHNA and CDR2 YNFKEQ. CDR3 length equals 13 residues. CDR3 nucleotide sequence: TGTGCCGGAGCGGACAGAATGAACACTGAAGCTTTCTTT. Its translation: CAGADRMNTEAFF.

Written as DNA, the CDR3 is TGTGCCAGCAGCTTGCGAACCGGGACAGGGAATGGCTACACCTTC. The encoded protein is CASSLRTGTGNGYTF. J is TRBJ1-2 and V is TRBV5-6, with 9 bases matching TRBD1. The J segment lost 6 bases and the V segment lost 1 base, leaving 7 bases of the junction unmatched. Germline CDR1 is SGHDT and CDR2 is YYEEEE. The CDR3 consists of 15 residues.

The genes are TRBV2 and TRBJ1-5; no clear D gene. V was shortened by 4 bases and J by 2 bases, with 12 bases between the two germline ends. The germline V gene encodes CDR1 SNHLY and CDR2 FYNNEI. The CDR3 is 15 residues long. As DNA, the CDR3 is TGTGCCAGCAGTGTGGGGAGTAGTGGCAATCAGCCCCAGCATTTT. As protein: CASSVGSSGNQPQHF.

The chain couples TRBV5-1 to TRBJ2-5; TRBD2 aligns across 7 bases. Germline V CDR1 and CDR2: SGHRS, YFSETQ. V was clipped by 0 bases and J by 3 bases; unmatched bases: 5. The CDR3 spans 15 residues. CDR3 nucleotides: TGCGCCAGCAGCTTGGTTCTAGCGGATGAAGAGACCCAGTACTTC. Translation gives CASSLVLADEETQYF.

The chain has TRBV11-2 and TRBJ2-1; 7 bases fit TRBD2. The junction had 4 bases not matched to a gene; V was cut back by 2 bases and J by 0 bases. The CDR3 runs 16 residues. Germline lookup yields CDR1 SGHAT and CDR2 FQNNGV. The CDR3 coding sequence is TGTGCCAGCAGCTTAAGGGCGGGAGCCTCCTACAATGAGCAGTTCTTC. This translates into CASSLRAGASYNEQFF.

This clone occurred a few times. The chain combines TRBV19 with TRBJ1-4; 7 bases align to TRBD1. V lost 10 bases and J lost 7; bases outside the gene matches: 9. Germline CDR1 LNHDA, CDR2 SQIVND (reference sequence). The CDR3 runs to 13 residues. CDR3 sequence (DNA): TGTGCCACCGCTAAACAGGGGAGTGAAAAACTGTTTTTT. This gives the protein CATAKQGSEKLFF.